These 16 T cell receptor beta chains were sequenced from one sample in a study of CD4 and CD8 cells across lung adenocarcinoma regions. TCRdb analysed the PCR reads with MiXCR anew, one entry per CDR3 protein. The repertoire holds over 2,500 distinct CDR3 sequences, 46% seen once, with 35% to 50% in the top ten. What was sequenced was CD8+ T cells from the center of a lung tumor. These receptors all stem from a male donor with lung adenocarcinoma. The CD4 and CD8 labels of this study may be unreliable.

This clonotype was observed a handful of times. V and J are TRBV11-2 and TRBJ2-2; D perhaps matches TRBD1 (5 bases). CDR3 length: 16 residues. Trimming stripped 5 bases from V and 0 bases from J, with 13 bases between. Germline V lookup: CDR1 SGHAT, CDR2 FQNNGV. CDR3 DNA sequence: TGTGCCAGCAGCCCGCATCGGACAACGAACACCGGGGAGCTGTTTTTT. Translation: CASSPHRTTNTGELFF. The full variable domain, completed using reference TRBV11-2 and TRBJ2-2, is EAGVAQSPRYKIIEKRQSVAFWCNPISGHATLYWYQQILGQGPKLLIQFQNNGVVDDSQLPKDRFSAERLKGVDSTLKIQPAKLEDSAVYLCASSPHRTTNTGELFFGEGSRLTVL.

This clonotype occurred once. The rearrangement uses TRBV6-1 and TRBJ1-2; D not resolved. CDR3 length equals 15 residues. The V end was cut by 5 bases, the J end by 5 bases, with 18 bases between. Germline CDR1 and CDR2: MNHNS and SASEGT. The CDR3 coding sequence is TGTGCCAGCAGTCCCGACTGGCGGCCCGGGTATGGCTACACCTTC. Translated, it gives CASSPDWRPGYGYTF.

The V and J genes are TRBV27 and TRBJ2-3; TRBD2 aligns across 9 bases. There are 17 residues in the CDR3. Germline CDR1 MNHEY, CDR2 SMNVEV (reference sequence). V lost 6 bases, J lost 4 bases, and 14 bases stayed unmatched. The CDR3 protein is CASRVRAGGTSPDTQYF. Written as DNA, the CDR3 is TGTGCCAGCAGAGTGAGGGCCGGGGGGACTAGCCCAGATACGCAGTATTTT.

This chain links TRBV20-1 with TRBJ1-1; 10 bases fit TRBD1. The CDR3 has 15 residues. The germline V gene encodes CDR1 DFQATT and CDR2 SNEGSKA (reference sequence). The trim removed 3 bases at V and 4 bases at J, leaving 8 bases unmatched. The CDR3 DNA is TGCAGTGCTAGGGACAGGGGGATTGGTTCCACTGAAGCTTTCTTT. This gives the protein CSARDRGIGSTEAFF.

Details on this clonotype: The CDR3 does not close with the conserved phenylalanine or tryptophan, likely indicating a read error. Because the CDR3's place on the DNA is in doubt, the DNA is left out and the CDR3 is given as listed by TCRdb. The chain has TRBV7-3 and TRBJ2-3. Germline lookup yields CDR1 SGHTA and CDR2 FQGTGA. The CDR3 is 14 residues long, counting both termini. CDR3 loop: CASSLSVVSNAPYL.

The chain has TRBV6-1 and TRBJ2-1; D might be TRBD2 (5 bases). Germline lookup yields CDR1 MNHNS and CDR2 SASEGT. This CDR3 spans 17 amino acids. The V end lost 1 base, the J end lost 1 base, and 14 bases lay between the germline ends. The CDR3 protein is CASSEDMGSGSYNEQFF. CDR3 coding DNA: TGTGCCAGCAGTGAAGATATGGGCAGCGGATCCTACAATGAGCAGTTCTTC.

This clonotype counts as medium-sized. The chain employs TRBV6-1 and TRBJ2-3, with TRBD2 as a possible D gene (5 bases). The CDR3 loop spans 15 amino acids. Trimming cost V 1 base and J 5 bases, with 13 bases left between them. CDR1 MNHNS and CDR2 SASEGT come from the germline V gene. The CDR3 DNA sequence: TGTGCCAGCAGTGAAGGTGTGGGAGATTTAGATACGCAGTATTTT. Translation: CASSEGVGDLDTQYF.

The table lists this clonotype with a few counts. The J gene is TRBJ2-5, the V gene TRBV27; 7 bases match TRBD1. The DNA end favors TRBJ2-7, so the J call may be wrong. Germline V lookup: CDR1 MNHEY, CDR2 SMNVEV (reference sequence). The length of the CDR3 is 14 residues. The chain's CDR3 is CASSPWDRTYEQYF. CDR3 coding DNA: TGTGCCAGCAGTCCCTGGGACAGAACCTACGAGCAGTACTTC.

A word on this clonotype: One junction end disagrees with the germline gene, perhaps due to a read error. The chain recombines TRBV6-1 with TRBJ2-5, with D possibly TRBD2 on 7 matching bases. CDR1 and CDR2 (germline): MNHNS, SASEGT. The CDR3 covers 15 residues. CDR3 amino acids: CARGEGGGDQETQYF. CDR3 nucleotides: TGTGCCAGGGGGGAAGGGGGGGGGGACCAAGAGACGCAGTACTTC.

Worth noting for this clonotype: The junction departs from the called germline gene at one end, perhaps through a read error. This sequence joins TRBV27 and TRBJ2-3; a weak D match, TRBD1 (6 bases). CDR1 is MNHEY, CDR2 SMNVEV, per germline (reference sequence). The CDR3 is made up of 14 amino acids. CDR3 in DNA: TGTGCGGGCAGTGGGGGCCGGGGCACAGAGACGCAGTATTTC. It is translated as CAGSGGRGTETQYF.

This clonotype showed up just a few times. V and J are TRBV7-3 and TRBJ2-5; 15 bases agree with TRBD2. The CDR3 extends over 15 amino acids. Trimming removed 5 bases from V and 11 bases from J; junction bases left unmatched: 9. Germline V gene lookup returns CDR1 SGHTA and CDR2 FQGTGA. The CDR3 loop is CASSKGLAGGGEQYF. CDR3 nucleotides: TGTGCCAGCAGCAAGGGACTAGCGGGAGGAGGGGAGCAGTACTTC.

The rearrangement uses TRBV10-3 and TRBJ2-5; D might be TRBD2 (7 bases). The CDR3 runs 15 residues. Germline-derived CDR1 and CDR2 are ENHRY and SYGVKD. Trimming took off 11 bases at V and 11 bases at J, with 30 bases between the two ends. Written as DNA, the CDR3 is TGTGCCGGGGGGGAAGGGGGGGGGGACCCAGATACGCAGTACTTC. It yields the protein CAGGEGGGDPDTQYF.

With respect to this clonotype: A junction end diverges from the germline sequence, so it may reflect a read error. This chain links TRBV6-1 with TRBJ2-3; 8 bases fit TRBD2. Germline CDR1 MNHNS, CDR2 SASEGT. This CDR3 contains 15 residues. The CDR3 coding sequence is TGTGCCAGCGAAAGGGGGGCGGGGGGCACAGATACCCAGTATTTC. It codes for CASERGAGGTDTQYF.

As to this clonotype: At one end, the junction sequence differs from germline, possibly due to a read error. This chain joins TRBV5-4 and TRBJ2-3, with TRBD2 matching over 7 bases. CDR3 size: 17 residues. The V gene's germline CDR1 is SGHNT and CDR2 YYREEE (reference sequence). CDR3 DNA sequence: TGTGCCAGCAGCACGGGGCTCGGGGGAGGGGCCACAGATACGCAGTATTTC. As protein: CASSTGLGGGATDTQYF.

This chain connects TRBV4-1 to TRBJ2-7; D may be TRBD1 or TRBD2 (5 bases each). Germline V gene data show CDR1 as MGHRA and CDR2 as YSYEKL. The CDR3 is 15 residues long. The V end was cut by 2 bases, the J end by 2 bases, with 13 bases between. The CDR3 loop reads CASSQSASGPYEQYF. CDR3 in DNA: TGCGCCAGCAGCCAATCGGCTTCGGGGCCCTACGAGCAGTACTTC.

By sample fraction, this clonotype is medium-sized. The CDR3 sequence: CASSFSRGGENIQYF. For the CDR3, the DNA is TGTGCCAGCAGTTTTTCCCGGGGCGGGGAAAACATTCAGTACTTC. This chain uses TRBV6-5 with TRBJ2-4; a possible D gene is TRBD2 (6 bases). The V end lost 4 bases, the J end lost 5 bases, and 15 bases lay between the germline ends. The CDR3 covers 15 residues. Germline-derived CDR1 and CDR2 are MNHEY and SVGAGI.